A single sample gave rise to the 3 T cell receptor beta chains below, sequenced in a study of OX40 agonist ivuxolimab in advanced cancers. Generated by immunoSEQ multiplex PCR, the TCRdb table keeps only in-frame clones and is missing some. The table includes 30,000 to 40,000 clones, roughly nine tenths detected once. Sample: CD4+ or CD8+ T cells sorted from blood, taken in a trial of the OX40 agonist ivuxolimab. The receptors were gathered from an adult with an advanced solid tumor such as melanoma, head and neck, liver or kidney cancer.

The chain uses TRBV27 and TRBJ1-2; 7 bases align to TRBD1. CDR3 length: 13 residues. V shed 3 bases, J shed 4 bases, and the junction held 2 bases outside the gene matches. Germline V CDR1 and CDR2: MNHEY, SMNVEV (reference sequence). This chain's CDR3 is CASSFTGAYGYTF. For the CDR3, the DNA is TGTGCCAGCAGTTTCACAGGGGCCTATGGCTACACCTTC.

The chain has TRBV27 and TRBJ1-5; TRBD1 aligns across 8 bases. The ends lost 5 bases at V and 7 bases at J; junction bases unmatched: 7. Germline-derived CDR1 and CDR2 are MNHEY and SMNVEV (reference sequence). The CDR3 length is 14 residues. The CDR3 loop is CASSPGQGGQPQHF. DNA for the CDR3: TGTGCCAGCAGTCCCGGACAGGGAGGACAGCCCCAGCATTTT.

J is TRBJ1-1 and V is TRBV4-1; D remains unclear. The V and J ends lost 4 bases and 1 base respectively, with 16 bases between them. The CDR3 consists of 16 residues. Per the germline V gene, CDR1 is MGHRA and CDR2 is YSYEKL. The CDR3 DNA is TGCGCCAGCAGCCCCGGGAGGACGGCACGGAACACTGAAGCTTTCTTT. It yields the protein CASSPGRTARNTEAFF.